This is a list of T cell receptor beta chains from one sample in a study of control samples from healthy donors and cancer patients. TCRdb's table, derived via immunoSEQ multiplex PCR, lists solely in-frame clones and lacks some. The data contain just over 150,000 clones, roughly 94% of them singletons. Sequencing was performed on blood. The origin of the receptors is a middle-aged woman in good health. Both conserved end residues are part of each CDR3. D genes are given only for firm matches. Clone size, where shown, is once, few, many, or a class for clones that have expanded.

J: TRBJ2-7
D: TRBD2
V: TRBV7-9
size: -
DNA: TGTGCCAGCAGCGGATTATTTACCGGGACTAGCGGATCCTACGAGCAGTACTTC
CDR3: CASSGLFTGTSGSYEQYF

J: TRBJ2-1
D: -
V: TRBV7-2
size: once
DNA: TGTGCCACCCAACCAGAGGCCCTATTTGCTGAGCAGTTCTTC
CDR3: CATQPEALFAEQFF

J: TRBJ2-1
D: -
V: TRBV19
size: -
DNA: TGTGCCAGTAGCCCATCGGGTGCTTCCATCAATGAGCAGTTCTTC
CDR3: CASSPSGASINEQFF

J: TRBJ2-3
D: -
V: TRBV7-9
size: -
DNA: TGTGCCAGCAGCTTAGATCGGAGTATCGGCACAGATACGCAGTATTTT
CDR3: CASSLDRSIGTDTQYF

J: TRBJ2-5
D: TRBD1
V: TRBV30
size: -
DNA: TGTGCCTACGTCGCACAGGGGGTTGGGGAAGAGACCCAGTACTTC
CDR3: CAYVAQGVGEETQYF

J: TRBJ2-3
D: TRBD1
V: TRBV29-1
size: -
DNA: TGCAGCGTGGGCGGGGACAGGTTTTTGAATACGCAGTATTTT
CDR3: CSVGGDRFLNTQYF

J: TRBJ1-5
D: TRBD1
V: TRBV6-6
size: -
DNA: TGTGCCAGCAGTTCGGACAGGGTTCAGCCCCAGCATTTT
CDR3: CASSSDRVQPQHF

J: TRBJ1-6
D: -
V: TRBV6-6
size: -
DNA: TGTGCCAGCTGGCCACGAGGGCGTTCACCCCTCCACTTT
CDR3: CASWPRGRSPLHF

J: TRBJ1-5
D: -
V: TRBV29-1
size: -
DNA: TGCAGCGTTGACAGGAGCAGATCGGCGCGTCAGCCCCAGCATTTT
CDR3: CSVDRSRSARQPQHF

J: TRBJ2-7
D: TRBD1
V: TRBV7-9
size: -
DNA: TGTGCCAGCAGCCTCGGACAGGGGGCGGGCTACGAGCAGTACTTC
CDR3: CASSLGQGAGYEQYF

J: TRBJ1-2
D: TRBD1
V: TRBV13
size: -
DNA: TGTGCCAGCAGCTTAAAAGGGCGGACAGGGCCTCAATCTGCTGACTACACCTTC
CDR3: CASSLKGRTGPQSADYTF

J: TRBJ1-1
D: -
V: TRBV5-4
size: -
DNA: TGTGCCAGCAGCTCACTCCCAGGGTGGGACACTGAAGCTTTCTTT
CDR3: CASSSLPGWDTEAFF

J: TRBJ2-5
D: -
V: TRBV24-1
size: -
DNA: TGTGCCACCTCCCCCGGGGGCGCGAGCGCCGAGACCCAGTACTTC
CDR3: CATSPGGASAETQYF

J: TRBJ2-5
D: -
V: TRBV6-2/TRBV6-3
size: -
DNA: TGTGCCAGCAGTTTCGAACGGACTGGACGAGAGACCCAGTACTTC
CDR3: CASSFERTGRETQYF

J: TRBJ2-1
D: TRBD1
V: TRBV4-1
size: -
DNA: TGCGCCAGCAGCCACCGGGACAGGGGATTGAATGAGCAGTTCTTC
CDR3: CASSHRDRGLNEQFF

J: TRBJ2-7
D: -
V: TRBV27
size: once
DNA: TGTGCCAGCAGTTTCTCCCGCAGGTCCTACGAGCAGTACTTC
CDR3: CASSFSRRSYEQYF

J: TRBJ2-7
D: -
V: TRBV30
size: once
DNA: TGTGCCTGGAGTCACGGGGAAGATAGCTCCTACGAGCAGTACTTC
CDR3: CAWSHGEDSSYEQYF

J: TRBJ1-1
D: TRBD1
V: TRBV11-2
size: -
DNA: TGTGCCAGCAGCTTAGTGCCGACAGGGCTTGAAGCTTTCTTT
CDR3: CASSLVPTGLEAFF

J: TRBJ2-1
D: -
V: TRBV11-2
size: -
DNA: TGTGCCAGCAGCTTATACTTCTCGCCGGGAGTTCACTCCTACAATGAGCAGTTCTTC
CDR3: CASSLYFSPGVHSYNEQFF

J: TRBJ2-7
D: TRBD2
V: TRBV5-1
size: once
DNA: TGCGCCAGCAGCGCTGGGGGGAGCGGGGGTCGTGAGCAGTACTTC
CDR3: CASSAGGSGGREQYF

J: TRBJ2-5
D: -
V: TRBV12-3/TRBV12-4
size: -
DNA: TGTGCCAGCAGCCAGCAATGGGAGACCCAGTACTTC
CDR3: CASSQQWETQYF

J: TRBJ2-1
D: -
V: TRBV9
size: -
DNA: TGTGCCAGCAGCCCCGAAACACTCGACAATGAGCAGTTCTTC
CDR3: CASSPETLDNEQFF

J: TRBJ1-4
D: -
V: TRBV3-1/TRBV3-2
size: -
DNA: TGTGCCAGCAGCCAAGGAGGGTTTAGGGAAAAACTGTTTTTT
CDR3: CASSQGGFREKLFF

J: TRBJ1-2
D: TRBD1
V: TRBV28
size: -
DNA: TGTGCCAGCAGTTCGGCAGGGGGAAGTTATGGCTACACCTTC
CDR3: CASSSAGGSYGYTF

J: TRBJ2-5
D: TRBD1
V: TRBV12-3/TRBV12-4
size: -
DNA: TGTGCCAGCAGCCTCAGGGGGGAGACCCAGTACTTC
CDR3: CASSLRGETQYF

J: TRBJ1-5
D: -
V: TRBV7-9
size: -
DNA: TGTGCCAGCAGCTTAGCGGGACCCCGCCAGCCCCAGCATTTT
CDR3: CASSLAGPRQPQHF

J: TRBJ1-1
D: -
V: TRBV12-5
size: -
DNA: TGTGCTAGTGGCTCTGGAAGGCGGAGTGAAGCTTTCTTT
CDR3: CASGSGRRSEAFF

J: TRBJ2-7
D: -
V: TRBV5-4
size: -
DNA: TGTGCCAGCAGCACAAACAGGGAGGTCCACGAGCAGTACTTC
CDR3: CASSTNREVHEQYF

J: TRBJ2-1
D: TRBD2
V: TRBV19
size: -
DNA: TGTGCCAGTAGTATTAATGGGAGGGGAATCGGTGAGCAGTTCTTC
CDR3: CASSINGRGIGEQFF

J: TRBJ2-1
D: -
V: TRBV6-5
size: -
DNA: TGTGCCAGCAGTTTGTCGGATACTGAGCAGTTCTTC
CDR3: CASSLSDTEQFF

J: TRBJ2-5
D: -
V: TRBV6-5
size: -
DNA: TGTGCCAGCAAAACGACGGTCCGGGAGACCCAGTACTTC
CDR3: CASKTTVRETQYF

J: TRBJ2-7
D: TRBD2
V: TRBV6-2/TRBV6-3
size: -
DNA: TGTGCCAGCAGTTACTCGAATAGCGGGAGGGCCTACGAGCAGTACTTC
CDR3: CASSYSNSGRAYEQYF

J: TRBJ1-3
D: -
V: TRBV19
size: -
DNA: TGTGCCAGTAGTATTCAACTGGTAGGAAACACCATATATTTT
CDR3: CASSIQLVGNTIYF

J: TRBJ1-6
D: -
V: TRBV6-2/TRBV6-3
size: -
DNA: TGTGCCAGCAGTTACCCCACGGCCTCGGGCTCACCCCTCCACTTT
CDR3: CASSYPTASGSPLHF

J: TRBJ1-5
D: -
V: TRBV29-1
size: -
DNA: TGCAGCGCTTCAGAGGGCAGGGGCAATCAGCCCCAGCATTTT
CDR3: CSASEGRGNQPQHF

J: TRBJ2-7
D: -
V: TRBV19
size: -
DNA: TGTGCCAGCCGACAGTCCCAGAGCTACGAGCAGTACTTC
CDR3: CASRQSQSYEQYF

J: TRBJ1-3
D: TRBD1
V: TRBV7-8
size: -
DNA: TGTGCCAGCAGCCAGCTCTTCGTCGGGGTGATGGACAGGACGGACACCATATATTTT
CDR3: CASSQLFVGVMDRTDTIYF

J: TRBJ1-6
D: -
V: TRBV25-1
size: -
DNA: TGTGCCAGCAGTGAAGAGCTTAACCATTTGACGAAGGCACCCCTCCACTTT
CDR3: CASSEELNHLTKAPLHF

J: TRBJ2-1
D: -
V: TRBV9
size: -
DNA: TGTGCCAGCAGCGTAGCCCCGGGGTCTAATGAGCAGTTCTTC
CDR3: CASSVAPGSNEQFF

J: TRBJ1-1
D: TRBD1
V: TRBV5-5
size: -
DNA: TGTGCCAGCAGCTTTGACAGGGCGAACACTGAAGCTTTCTTT
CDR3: CASSFDRANTEAFF

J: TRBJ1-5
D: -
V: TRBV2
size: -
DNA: TGTGCCAGCAGTGAATTGGGTGCGGGGTCGGGGGATCAGCCCCAGCATTTT
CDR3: CASSELGAGSGDQPQHF

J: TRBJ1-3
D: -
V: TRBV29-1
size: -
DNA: TGCAGCGTTGTGGGGACTGGAAACACCATATATTTT
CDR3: CSVVGTGNTIYF

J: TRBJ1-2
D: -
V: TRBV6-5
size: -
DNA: TGTGCCAGCAGCCCACACAAGACTCAAAACTATGGCTACACCTTC
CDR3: CASSPHKTQNYGYTF

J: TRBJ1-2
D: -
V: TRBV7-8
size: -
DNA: TGTGCCAGCAGCCCCGGGCTAACGGAGGGCTACACCTTC
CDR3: CASSPGLTEGYTF

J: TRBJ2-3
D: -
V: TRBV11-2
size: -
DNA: TGTGCCAGCAGCCCTAGCACAGATACGCAGTATTTT
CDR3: CASSPSTDTQYF

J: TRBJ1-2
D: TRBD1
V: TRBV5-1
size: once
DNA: TGCGCCAGCAGCTTGGACAGGGGGCAGGAAGGCTACACCTTC
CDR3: CASSLDRGQEGYTF

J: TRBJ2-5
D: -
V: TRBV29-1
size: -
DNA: TGCAGCGTTTTAACAGTCTTCGGGGAGACCCAGTACTTC
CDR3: CSVLTVFGETQYF